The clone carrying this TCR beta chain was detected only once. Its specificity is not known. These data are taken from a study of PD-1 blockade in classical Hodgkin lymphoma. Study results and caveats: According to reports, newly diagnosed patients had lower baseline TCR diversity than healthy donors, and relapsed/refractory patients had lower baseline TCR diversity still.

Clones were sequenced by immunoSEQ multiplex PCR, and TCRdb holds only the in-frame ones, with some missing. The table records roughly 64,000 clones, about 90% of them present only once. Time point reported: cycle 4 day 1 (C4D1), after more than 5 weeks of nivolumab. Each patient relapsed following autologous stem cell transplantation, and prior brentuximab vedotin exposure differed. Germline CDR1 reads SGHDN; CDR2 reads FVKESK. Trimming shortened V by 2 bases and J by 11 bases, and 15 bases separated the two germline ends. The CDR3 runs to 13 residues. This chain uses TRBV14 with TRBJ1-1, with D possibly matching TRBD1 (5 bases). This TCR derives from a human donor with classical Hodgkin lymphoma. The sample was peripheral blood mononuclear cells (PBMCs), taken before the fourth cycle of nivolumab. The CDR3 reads CASSQTGVRGAFF. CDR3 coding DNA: TGTGCCAGCAGCCAAACGGGGGTCCGGGGTGCTTTCTTT.